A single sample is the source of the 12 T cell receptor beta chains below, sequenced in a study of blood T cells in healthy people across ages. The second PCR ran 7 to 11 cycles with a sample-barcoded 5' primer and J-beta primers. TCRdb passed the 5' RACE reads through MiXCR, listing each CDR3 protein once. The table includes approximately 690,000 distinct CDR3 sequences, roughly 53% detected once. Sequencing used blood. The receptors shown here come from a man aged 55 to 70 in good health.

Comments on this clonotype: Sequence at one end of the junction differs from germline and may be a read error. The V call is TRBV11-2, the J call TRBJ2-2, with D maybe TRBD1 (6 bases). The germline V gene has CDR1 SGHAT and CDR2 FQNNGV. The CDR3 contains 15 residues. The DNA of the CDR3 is TGTGCCAGCAACTTATGGGGGCGCGTCACCGGGGAGCTGTTTTTT. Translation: CASNLWGRVTGELFF.

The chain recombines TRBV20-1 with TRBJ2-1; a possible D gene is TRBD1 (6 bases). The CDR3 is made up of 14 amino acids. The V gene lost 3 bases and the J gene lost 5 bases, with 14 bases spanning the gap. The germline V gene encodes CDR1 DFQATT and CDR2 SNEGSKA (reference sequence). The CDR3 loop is CSASQGLTDNEQFF. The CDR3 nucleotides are TGCAGTGCTAGCCAGGGGTTGACGGACAATGAGCAGTTCTTC.

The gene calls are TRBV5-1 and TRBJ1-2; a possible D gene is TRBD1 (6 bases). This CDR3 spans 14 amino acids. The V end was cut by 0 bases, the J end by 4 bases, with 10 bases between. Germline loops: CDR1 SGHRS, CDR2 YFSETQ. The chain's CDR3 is CASSLEVGGYGYTF. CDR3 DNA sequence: TGCGCCAGCAGCTTGGAAGTAGGGGGCTATGGCTACACCTTC.

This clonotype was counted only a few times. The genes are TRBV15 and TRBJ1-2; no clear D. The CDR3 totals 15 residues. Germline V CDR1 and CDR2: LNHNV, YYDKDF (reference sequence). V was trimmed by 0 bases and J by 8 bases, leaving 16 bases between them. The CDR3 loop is CATSRDVEGTGGYTF. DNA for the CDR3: TGTGCCACCAGCAGAGATGTGGAGGGAACGGGAGGCTACACCTTC.

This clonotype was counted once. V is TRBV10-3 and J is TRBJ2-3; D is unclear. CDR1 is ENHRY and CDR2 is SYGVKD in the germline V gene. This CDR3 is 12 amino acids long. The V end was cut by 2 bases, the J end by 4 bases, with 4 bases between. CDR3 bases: TGTGCCATCAGTGAGAGAGCAGATACGCAGTATTTT. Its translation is CAISERADTQYF.

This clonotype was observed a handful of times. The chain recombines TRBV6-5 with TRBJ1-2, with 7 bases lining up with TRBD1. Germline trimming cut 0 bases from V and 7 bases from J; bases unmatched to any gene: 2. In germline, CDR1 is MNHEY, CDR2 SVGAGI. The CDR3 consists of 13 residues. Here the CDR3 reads CASSYSAGGGYTF. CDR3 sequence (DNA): TGTGCCAGCAGTTACTCGGCAGGGGGTGGCTACACCTTC.

The CDR3 reads CASGQGIVSSNEQFF. CDR3 DNA: TGTGCTAGTGGGCAGGGTATTGTGAGTTCCAATGAGCAGTTCTTC. This chain joins TRBV12-5 and TRBJ2-1, with D tentatively TRBD1 (5 bases). The V gene lost 6 bases and the J gene lost 6 bases, with 18 bases spanning the gap. Germline CDR1 is LGHNT and CDR2 is FRNRAP. The CDR3 totals 15 residues.

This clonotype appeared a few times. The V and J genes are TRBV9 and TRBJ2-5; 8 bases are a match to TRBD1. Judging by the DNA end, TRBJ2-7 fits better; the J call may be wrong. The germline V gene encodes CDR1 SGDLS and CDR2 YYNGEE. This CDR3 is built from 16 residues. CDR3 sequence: CASSVGVHRGSYEQYF. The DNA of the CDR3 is TGTGCCAGCAGCGTAGGGGTGCACAGGGGGTCCTACGAGCAGTACTTC.

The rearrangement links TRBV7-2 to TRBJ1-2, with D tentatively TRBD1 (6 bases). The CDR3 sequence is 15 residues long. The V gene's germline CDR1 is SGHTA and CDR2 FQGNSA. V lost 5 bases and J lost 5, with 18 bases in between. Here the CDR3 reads CASSEGAGAGYGYTF. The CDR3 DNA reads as TGTGCCAGCAGCGAAGGGGCAGGGGCCGGGTATGGCTACACCTTC.

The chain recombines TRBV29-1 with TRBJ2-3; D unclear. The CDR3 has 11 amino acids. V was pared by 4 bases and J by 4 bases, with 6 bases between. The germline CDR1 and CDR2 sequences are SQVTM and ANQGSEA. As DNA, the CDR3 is TGCAGCGTTGTTCAAGCAGATACGCAGTATTTT. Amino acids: CSVVQADTQYF.

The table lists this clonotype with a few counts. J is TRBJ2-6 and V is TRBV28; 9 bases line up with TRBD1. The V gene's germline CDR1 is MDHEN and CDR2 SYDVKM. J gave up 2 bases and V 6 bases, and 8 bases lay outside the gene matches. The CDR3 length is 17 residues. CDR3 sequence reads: CASRANYRGPGANVLTF. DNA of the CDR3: TGTGCCAGCAGAGCAAATTACAGGGGGCCTGGGGCCAACGTCCTGACTTTC.

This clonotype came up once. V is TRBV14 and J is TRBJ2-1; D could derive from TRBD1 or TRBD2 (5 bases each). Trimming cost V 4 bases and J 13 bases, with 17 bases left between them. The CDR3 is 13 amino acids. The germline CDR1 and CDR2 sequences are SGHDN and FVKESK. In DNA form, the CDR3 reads TGTGCCAGCAGCCGGGACCACTCGGAGACCCAGTTCTTC. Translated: CASSRDHSETQFF.